This T cell receptor beta chain originates from a study of molecular identifiers for immune sequencing clone quantification. Whole-study findings and limits: Sizes of highly expanded clones could be underestimated through identical TCRs sharing a barcode.

This clonotype appeared many times. Its matching antigen is unknown. Using its own MiXCR run on the PCR reads, TCRdb lists one record per CDR3 protein. The sample holds a few hundred thousand distinct CDR3 sequences, over 20% seen once. It was from 20,000 to 1,000,000 sorted cells, with 10%, 30% or 50% RNA, that naive CD8 libraries came. Sorting selected naive CD8 T cells with a CD8+CD4-CCR7+CD45RA+ phenotype. This CDR3 is built from 12 residues. Deletions cut 2 bases from V and 1 base from J, with 4 bases between. The V gene's germline CDR1 is DFQATT and CDR2 SNEGSKA (reference sequence). The chain links TRBV20-1 to TRBJ2-3, with D hard to call. This TCR was sampled from a human donor in good health. Some libraries in this study had Jurkat cell RNA spiked in. The sample comprised naive CD8+ T cells from blood, with Jurkat cell RNA spiked in. Subset denoted: FACS-sorted CD8+CD4-CCR7+CD45RA+ naive T cells. The CDR3 DNA reads TGCAGTGCTAGAAGTGGCACAGATACGCAGTATTTT. Translation gives CSARSGTDTQYF.